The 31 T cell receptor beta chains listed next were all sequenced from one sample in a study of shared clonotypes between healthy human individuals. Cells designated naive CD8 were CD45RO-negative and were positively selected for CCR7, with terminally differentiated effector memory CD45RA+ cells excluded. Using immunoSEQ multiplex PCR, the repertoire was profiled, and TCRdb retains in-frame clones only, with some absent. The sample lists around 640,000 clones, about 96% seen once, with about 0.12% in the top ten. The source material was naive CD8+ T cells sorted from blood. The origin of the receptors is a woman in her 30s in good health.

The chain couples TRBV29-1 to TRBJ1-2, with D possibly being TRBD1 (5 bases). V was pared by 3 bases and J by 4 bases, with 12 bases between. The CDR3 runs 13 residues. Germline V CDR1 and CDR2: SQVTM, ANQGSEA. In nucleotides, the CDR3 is TGCAGCGTTGAGGCGGGGGAGAGCTATGGCTACACCTTC. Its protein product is CSVEAGESYGYTF. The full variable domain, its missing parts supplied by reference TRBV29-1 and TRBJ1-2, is SAVISQKPSRDICQRGTSLTIQCQVDSQVTMMFWYRQQPGQSLTLIATANQGSEATYESGFVIDKFPISRPNLTFSTLTVSNMSPEDSSIYLCSVEAGESYGYTFGSGTRLTVV.

The CDR3: CASSPSGGSGAYEQYF. The CDR3 region has the DNA TGTGCCAGCAGTCCCTCAGGCGGGAGTGGAGCCTACGAGCAGTACTTC. J is TRBJ2-7 and V is TRBV27; 7 bases agree with TRBD2. Trimming cost V 5 bases and J 2 bases; bases outside gene matches: 12. This CDR3 is 16 amino acids long. The V gene's germline CDR1 is MNHEY and CDR2 SMNVEV (reference sequence).

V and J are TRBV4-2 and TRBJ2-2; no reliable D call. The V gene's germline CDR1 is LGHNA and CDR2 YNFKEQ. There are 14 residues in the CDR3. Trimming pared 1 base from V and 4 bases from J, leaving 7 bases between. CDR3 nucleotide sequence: TGTGCCAGCAGCCAAGGACAAGGCACCGGGGAGCTGTTTTTT. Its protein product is CASSQGQGTGELFF.

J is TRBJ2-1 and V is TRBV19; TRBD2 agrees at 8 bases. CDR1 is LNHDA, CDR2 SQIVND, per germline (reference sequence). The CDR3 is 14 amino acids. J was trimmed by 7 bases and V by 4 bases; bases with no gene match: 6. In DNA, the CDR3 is TGTGCCAGTAGTACCCCGGGAGGGCCAAATGAGCAGTTCTTC. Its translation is CASSTPGGPNEQFF.

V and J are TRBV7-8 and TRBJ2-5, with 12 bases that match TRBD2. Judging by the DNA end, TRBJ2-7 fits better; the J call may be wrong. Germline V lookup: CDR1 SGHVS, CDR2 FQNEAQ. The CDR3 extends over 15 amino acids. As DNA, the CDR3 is TGTGCCAGCAGCTTAGTAGGACTAGCGGGATACGAGCAGTACTTC. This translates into CASSLVGLAGYEQYF.

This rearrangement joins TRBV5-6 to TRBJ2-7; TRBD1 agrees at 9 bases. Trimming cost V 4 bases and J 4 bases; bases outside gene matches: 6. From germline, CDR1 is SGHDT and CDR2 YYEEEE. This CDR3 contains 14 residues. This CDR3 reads CASSTRTGVYEQYF. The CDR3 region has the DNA TGTGCCAGCAGCACAAGGACAGGGGTGTACGAGCAGTACTTC. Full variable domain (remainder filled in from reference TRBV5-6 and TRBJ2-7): DAGVTQSPTHLIKTRGQQVTLRCSPKSGHDTVSWYQQALGQGPQFIFQYYEEEERQRGNFPDRFSGHQFPNYSSELNVNALLLGDSALYLCASSTRTGVYEQYFGPGTRLTVT.

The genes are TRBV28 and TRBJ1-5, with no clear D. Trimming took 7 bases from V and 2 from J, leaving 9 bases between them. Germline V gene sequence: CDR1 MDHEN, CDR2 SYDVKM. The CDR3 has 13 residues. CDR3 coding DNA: TGTGCCAGCAACGCAGGAGGCAATCAGCCCCAGCATTTT. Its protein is CASNAGGNQPQHF.

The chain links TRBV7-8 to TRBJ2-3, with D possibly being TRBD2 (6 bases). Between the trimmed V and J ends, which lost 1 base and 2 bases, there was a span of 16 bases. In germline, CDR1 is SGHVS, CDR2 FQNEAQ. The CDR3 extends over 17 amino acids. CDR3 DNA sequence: TGTGCCAGCAGCTTAGTGAAAAGGACTACCCTCACAGATACGCAGTATTTT. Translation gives CASSLVKRTTLTDTQYF.

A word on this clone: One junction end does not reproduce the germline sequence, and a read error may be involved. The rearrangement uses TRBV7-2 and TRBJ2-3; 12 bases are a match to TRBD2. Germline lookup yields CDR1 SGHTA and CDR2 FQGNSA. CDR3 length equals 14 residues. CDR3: CASSLAGGGDTQYF. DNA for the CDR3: TGTGCCAGCAGCCTAGCGGGAGGGGGGGATACGCAGTATTTT. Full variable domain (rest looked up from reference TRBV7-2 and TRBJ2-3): GAGVSQSPSNKVTEKGKDVELRCDPISGHTALYWYRQSLGQGLEFLIYFQGNSAPDKSGLPSDRFSAERTGGSVSTLTIQRTQQEDSAVYLCASSLAGGGDTQYFGPGTRLTVL.

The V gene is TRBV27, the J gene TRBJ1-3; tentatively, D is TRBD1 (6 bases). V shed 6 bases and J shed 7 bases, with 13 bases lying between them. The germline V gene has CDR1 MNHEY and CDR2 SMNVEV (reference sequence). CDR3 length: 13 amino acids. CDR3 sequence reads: CASSPVQGNTIYF. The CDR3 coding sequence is TGTGCCAGCAGCCCCGTACAGGGCAACACCATATATTTT.

This CDR3 reads CAWKGLGLAGPSSYNEQFF. CDR3 sequence (DNA): TGTGCCTGGAAAGGACTTGGACTAGCGGGACCGAGCTCCTACAATGAGCAGTTCTTC. The J gene is TRBJ2-1, the V gene TRBV30; 12 bases line up with TRBD2. CDR1 GTSNPN and CDR2 SVGIG come from the germline V gene (reference sequence). With V trimmed by 4 bases and J by 0 bases, 13 bases remained unmatched. The CDR3 contains 19 residues.

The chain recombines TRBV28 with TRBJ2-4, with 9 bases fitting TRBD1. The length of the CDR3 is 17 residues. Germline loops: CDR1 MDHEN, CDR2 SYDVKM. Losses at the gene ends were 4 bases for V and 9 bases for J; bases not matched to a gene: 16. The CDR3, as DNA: TGTGCCAGCAGTTCCTACTACAGGGGGCGCATCAAGAGCATTCAGTACTTC. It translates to CASSSYYRGRIKSIQYF. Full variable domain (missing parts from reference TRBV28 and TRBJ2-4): DVKVTQSSRYLVKRTGEKVFLECVQDMDHENMFWYRQDPGLGLRLIYFSYDVKMKEKGDIPEGYSVSREKKERFSLILESASTNQTSMYLCASSSYYRGRIKSIQYFGAGTRLSVL.

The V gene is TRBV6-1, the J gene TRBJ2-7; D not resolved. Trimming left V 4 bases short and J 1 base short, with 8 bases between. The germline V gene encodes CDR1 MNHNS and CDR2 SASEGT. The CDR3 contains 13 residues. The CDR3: CASSGQISYEQYF. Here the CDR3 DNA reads TGTGCCAGCAGTGGTCAAATATCCTACGAGCAGTACTTC.

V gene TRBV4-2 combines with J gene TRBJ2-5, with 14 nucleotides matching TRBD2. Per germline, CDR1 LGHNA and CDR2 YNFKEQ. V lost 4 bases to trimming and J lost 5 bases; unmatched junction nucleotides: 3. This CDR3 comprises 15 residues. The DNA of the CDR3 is TGTGCCAGCAGCCCGACTAGCGGGAGGGCGGAGACCCAGTACTTC. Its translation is CASSPTSGRAETQYF.

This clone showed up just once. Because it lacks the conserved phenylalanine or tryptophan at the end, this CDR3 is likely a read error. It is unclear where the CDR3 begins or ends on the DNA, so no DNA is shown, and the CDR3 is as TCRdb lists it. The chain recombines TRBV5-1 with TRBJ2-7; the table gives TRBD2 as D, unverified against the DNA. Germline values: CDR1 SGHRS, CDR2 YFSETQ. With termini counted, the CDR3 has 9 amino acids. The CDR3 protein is CASSPRASL.

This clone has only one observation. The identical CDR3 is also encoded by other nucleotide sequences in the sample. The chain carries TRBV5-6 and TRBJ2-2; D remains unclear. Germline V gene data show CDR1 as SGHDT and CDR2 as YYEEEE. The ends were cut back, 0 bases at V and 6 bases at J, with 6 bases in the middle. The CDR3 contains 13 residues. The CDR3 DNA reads TGTGCCAGCAGCTTGGGTGGAGCCGGGGAGCTGTTTTTT. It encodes CASSLGGAGELFF.

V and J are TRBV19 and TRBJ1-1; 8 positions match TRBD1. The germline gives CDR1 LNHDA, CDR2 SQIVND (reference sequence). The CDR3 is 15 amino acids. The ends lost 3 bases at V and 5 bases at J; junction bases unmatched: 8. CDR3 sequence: CASSILQGATTEAFF. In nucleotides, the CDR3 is TGTGCCAGTAGTATTTTGCAGGGGGCGACGACTGAAGCTTTCTTT. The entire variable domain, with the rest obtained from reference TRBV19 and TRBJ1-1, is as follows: DGGITQSPKYLFRKEGQNVTLSCEQNLNHDAMYWYRQDPGQGLRLIYYSQIVNDFQKGDIAEGYSVSREKKESFPLTVTSAQKNPTAFYLCASSILQGATTEAFFGQGTRLTVV.

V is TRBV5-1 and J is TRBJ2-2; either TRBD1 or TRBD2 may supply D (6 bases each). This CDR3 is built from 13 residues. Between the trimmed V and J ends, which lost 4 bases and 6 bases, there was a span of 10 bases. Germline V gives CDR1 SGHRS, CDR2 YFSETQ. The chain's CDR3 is CASSPGGPGELFF. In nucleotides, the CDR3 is TGCGCCAGCAGCCCTGGGGGGCCCGGGGAGCTGTTTTTT.

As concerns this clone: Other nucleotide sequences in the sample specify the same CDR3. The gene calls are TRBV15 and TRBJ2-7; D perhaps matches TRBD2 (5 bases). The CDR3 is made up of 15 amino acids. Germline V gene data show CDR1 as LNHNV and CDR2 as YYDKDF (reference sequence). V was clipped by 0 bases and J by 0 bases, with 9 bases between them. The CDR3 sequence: CATSRDLGSSYEQYF. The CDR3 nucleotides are TGTGCCACCAGCAGAGATCTAGGGAGCTCCTACGAGCAGTACTTC.

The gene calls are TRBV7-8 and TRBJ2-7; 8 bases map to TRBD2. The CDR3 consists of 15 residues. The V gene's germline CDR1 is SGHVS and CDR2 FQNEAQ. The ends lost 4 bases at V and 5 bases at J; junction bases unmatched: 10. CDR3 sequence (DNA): TGTGCCAGCAGCTCTACTAGCGGCCTTAGCAACGAGCAGTACTTC. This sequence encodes CASSSTSGLSNEQYF.

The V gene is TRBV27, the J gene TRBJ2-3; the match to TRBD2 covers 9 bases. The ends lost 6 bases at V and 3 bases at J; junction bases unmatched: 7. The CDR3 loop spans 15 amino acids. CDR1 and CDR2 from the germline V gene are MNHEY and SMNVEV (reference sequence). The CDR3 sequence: CASSLAGVPTDTQYF. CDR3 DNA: TGTGCCAGCAGCTTAGCGGGAGTTCCGACAGATACGCAGTATTTT.

CDR3 nucleotide sequence: TGTGCCAGCAGCCTAATACCCTCCGGGACTAGCGCCTCCGGGGAGCTGTTTTTT. Protein product: CASSLIPSGTSASGELFF. The rearrangement uses TRBV27 and TRBJ2-2; 10 bases line up with TRBD2. In germline, CDR1 is MNHEY, CDR2 SMNVEV (reference sequence). CDR3 length: 18 amino acids. The V and J ends lost 6 bases and 6 bases, in that order; junction bases with no gene match: 16.

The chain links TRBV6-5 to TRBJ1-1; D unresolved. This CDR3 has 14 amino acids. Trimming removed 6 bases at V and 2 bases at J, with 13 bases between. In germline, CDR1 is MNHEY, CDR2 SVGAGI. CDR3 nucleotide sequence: TGTGCCAGCAGCGTCGGACCCGGCAACACTGAAGCTTTCTTT. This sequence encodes CASSVGPGNTEAFF.

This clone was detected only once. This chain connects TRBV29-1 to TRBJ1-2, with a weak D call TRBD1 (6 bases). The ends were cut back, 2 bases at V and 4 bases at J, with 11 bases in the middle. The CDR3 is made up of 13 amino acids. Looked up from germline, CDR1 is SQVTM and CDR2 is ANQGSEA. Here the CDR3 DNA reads TGCAGCGTTGAACGGGGGGCCACCTATGGCTACACCTTC. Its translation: CSVERGATYGYTF.

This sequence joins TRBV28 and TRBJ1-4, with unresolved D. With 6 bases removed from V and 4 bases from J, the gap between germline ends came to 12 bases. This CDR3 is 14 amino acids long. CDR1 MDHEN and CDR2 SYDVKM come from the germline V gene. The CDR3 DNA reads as TGTGCCAGCAGAATAAGGCGGATTAATGAAAAACTGTTTTTT. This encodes CASRIRRINEKLFF.

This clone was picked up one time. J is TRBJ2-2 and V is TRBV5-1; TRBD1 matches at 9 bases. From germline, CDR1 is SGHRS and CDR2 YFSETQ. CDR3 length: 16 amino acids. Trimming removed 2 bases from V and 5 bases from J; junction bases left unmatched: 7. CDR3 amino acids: CASSLPGQGITGELFF. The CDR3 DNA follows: TGCGCCAGCAGCTTACCGGGACAGGGTATAACCGGGGAGCTGTTTTTT.

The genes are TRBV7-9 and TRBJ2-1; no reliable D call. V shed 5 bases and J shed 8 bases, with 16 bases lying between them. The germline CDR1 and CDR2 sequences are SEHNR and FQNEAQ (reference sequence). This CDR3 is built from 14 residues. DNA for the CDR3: TGTGCCAGCAGCCGCCGGTTGATGGGCGATGAGCAGTTCTTC. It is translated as CASSRRLMGDEQFF.

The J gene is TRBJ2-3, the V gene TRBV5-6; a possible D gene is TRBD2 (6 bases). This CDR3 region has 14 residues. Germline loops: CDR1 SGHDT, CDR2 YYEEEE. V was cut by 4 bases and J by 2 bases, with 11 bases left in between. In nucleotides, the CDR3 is TGTGCCAGCAGCGTGGGACTGACCACAGATACGCAGTATTTT. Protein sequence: CASSVGLTTDTQYF.

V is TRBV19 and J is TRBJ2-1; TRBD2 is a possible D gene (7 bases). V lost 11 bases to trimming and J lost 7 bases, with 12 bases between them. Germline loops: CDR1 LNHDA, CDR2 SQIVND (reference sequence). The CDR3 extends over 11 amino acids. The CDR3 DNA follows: TGTGCCGGCGGGGGCGGGAATGAGCAGTTCTTC. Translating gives CAGGGGNEQFF.

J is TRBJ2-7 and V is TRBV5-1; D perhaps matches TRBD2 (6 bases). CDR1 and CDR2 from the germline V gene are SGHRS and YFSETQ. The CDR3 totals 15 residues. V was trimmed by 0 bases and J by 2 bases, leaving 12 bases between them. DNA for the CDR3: TGCGCCAGCAGCTTGGGGGGGACTCCGACCTACGAGCAGTACTTC. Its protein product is CASSLGGTPTYEQYF.

CDR3 in amino acids: CATSAKRTSGYYEQYF. CDR3 sequence (DNA): TGTGCCACCAGCGCCAAAAGGACTAGCGGTTACTACGAGCAGTACTTC. The rearrangement joins TRBV15 to TRBJ2-7, with 10 bases that match TRBD2. The CDR3 totals 16 residues. J was trimmed by 3 bases and V by 5 bases; bases with no gene match: 10. Germline V gives CDR1 LNHNV, CDR2 YYDKDF (reference sequence).